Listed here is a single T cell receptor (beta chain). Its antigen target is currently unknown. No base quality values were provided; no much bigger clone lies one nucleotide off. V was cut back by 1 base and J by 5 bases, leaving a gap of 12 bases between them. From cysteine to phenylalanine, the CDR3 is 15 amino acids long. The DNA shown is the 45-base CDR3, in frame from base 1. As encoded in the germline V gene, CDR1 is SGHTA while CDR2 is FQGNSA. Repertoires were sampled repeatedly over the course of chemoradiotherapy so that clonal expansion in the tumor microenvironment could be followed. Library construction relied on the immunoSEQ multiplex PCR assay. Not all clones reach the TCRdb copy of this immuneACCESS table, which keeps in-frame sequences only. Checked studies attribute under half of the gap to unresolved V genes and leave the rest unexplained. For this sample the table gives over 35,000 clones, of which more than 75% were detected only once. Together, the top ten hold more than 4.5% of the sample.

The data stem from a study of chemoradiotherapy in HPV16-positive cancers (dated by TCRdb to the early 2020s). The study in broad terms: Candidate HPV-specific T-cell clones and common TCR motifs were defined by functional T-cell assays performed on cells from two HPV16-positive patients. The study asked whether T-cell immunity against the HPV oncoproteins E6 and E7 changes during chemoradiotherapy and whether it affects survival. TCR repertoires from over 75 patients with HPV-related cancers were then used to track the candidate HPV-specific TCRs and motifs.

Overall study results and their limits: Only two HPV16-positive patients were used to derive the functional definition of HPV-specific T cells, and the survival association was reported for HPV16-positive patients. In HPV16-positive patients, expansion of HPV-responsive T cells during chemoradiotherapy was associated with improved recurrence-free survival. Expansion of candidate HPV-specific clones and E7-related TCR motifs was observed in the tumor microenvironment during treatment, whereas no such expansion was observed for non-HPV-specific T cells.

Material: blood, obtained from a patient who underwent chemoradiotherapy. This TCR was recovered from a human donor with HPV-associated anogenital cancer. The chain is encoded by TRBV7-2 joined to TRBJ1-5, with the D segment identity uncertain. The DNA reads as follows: TGTGCCAGCAGCTTAGAGTCTACGCGAGATCAGCCCCAGCATTTT. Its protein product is CASSLESTRDQPQHF. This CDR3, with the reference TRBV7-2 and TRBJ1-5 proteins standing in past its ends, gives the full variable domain GAGVSQSPSNKVTEKGKDVELRCDPISGHTALYWYRQSLGQGLEFLIYFQGNSAPDKSGLPSDRFSAERTGGSVSTLTIQRTQQEDSAVYLCASSLESTRDQPQHFGDGTRLSIL.